This TCR beta chain was sequenced during a study of Ad26.COV2.S vaccination and SARS-CoV-2 variants. There are 20 residues in the CDR3. The V gene lost 1 base and the J gene lost 3 bases, with 25 bases spanning the gap. CDR1 is MGHRA and CDR2 is YSYEKL in the germline V gene. Produced via immunoSEQ multiplex PCR; TCRdb's table is partial and in-frame only. Of roughly 150,000 clones detected, roughly 90% appear once; the ten largest clones hold approximately 5%. Specimen: peripheral blood, collected after recovery from COVID-19. The rearrangement joins TRBV4-1 to TRBJ1-5; weak D call: TRBD1 (6 bases). The TCR sequence derives from a human donor who had recovered from COVID-19. The chain's CDR3 is CASSQVYLRGGRQANQPQHF. CDR3 in DNA: TGCGCCAGCAGCCAAGTGTACCTGAGAGGGGGGCGACAGGCCAATCAGCCCCAGCATTTT.